The 14 T cell receptor beta chains in this list originate from one sample, sequenced in a study of beta chain features in type 1 diabetes. Isolated RNA was reverse transcribed in full, so expressed TCRB transcripts were sequenced. Profiled with immunoSEQ multiplex PCR; TCRdb holds only in-frame clones, not every one. There are over 500,000 clones in the sample; roughly a sixth occur only once, and about 0.093% lies in the top ten. Input material: naive CD4+ T cells from blood. All receptors come from a man between 18 and 35 years old in good health.

The V call is TRBV7-6, the J call TRBJ2-4; 7 bases agree with TRBD1. The CDR3 runs to 14 residues. The germline V gene has CDR1 SGHVS and CDR2 FNYEAQ. V was clipped by 5 bases and J by 4 bases; unmatched bases: 5. The chain's CDR3 is CASSPTGRKNIQYF. The CDR3 nucleotides are TGTGCCAGCAGCCCGACAGGGCGGAAAAACATTCAGTACTTC.

V is TRBV9 and J is TRBJ2-3, with TRBD2 identical over 7 bases. This CDR3 contains 15 residues. V shed 0 bases, J shed 2 bases, and the junction held 3 bases outside the gene matches. The germline V gene encodes CDR1 SGDLS and CDR2 YYNGEE. DNA of the CDR3: TGTGCCAGCAGCGTAGGTGGACTAGACACAGATACGCAGTATTTT. This translates into CASSVGGLDTDTQYF.

The sample holds a few counts of this clone. This chain links TRBV11-2 with TRBJ1-3, with no clear D. Germline V lookup: CDR1 SGHAT, CDR2 FQNNGV. The V end lost 1 base, the J end lost 0 bases, and 7 bases lay between the germline ends. The CDR3 contains 15 residues. CDR3 in amino acids: CASSLVGHSGNTIYF. The DNA for the CDR3 is TGTGCCAGCAGCTTAGTTGGCCACTCTGGAAACACCATATATTTT.

This clone was observed a few times. This rearrangement joins TRBV6-6 to TRBJ2-1, with D possibly being TRBD2 (5 bases). This CDR3 has 13 residues. The germline V gene encodes CDR1 MNHNY and CDR2 SVGAGI (reference sequence). V was shortened by 8 bases and J by 6 bases, with 14 bases between the two germline ends. CDR3 sequence: CASEGLTSNEQFF. The CDR3 nucleotides are TGTGCCAGCGAGGGTCTCACCTCCAATGAGCAGTTCTTC.

There are a few counts of this clone. The chain joins TRBV5-1 to TRBJ2-7, with D possibly matching TRBD2 (5 bases). The CDR3 covers 15 residues. Germline V CDR1 and CDR2: SGHRS, YFSETQ. V lost 0 bases, J lost 5 bases, and 15 bases lay in between. The DNA for the CDR3 is TGCGCCAGCAGCTTGGCCAGGCAAAGCGGTAACGAGCAGTACTTC. Translating gives CASSLARQSGNEQYF. Combining the CDR3 with reference TRBV5-1 and TRBJ2-7 gives the whole variable domain KAGVTQTPRYLIKTRGQQVTLSCSPISGHRSVSWYQQTPGQGLQFLFEYFSETQRNKGNFPGRFSGRQFSNSRSEMNVSTLELGDSALYLCASSLARQSGNEQYFGPGTRLTVT.

This clone has only a few counts. This chain joins TRBV7-6 and TRBJ1-5, with D unresolved. The CDR3 spans 15 residues. Trimming pared 5 bases from V and 4 bases from J, leaving 15 bases between. Germline values: CDR1 SGHVS, CDR2 FNYEAQ. The CDR3 DNA sequence: TGTGCCAGCAGCCCCCACGGGGAAGGGAATCAGCCCCAGCATTTT. Protein product: CASSPHGEGNQPQHF.

This clone was recorded a few times. The chain has TRBV10-3 and TRBJ1-1; D unresolved. This CDR3 is built from 13 residues. Germline lookup yields CDR1 ENHRY and CDR2 SYGVKD. V was cut by 7 bases and J by 8 bases, with 17 bases left in between. The CDR3 region has the DNA TGTGCCATCAAGTTAACGGGTTTGGGAGAAGCTTTCTTT. It encodes CAIKLTGLGEAFF.

The gene calls are TRBV7-2 and TRBJ2-7; no definite D call. Looked up from germline, CDR1 is SGHTA and CDR2 is FQGNSA. The CDR3 covers 15 residues. V shed 0 bases and J shed 0 bases, with 9 bases lying between them. This CDR3 is CASSLAYKSSYEQYF. The CDR3 DNA reads as TGTGCCAGCAGCTTAGCGTACAAGAGCTCCTACGAGCAGTACTTC.

The chain recombines TRBV4-2 with TRBJ2-3; D is ambiguous. CDR1 LGHNA and CDR2 YNFKEQ come from the germline V gene. Trimming pared 4 bases from V and 0 bases from J, leaving 5 bases between. The CDR3 length is 13 residues. CDR3 sequence reads: CASSRSSTDTQYF. In DNA form, the CDR3 reads TGTGCCAGCAGCCGTTCTAGCACAGATACGCAGTATTTT.

This rearrangement joins TRBV29-1 to TRBJ1-4; TRBD1 matches 12 bases. This CDR3 has 15 residues. The ends lost 6 bases at V and 2 bases at J; junction bases unmatched: 4. CDR1 is SQVTM and CDR2 is ANQGSEA in the germline V gene. The CDR3 bases are TGCAGCGTGGGACAGGGGGCGAGGACTAATGAAAAACTGTTTTTT. The encoded protein is CSVGQGARTNEKLFF.

This clone was found a few times. The chain carries TRBV18 and TRBJ2-7; the match to TRBD2 covers 8 bases. This CDR3 is 14 amino acids long. Trimming took 4 bases from V and 1 from J; bases not matched to a gene: 3. Germline V gene lookup returns CDR1 KGHSH and CDR2 LQKENI. CDR3 nucleotide sequence: TGTGCCAGCTCACGGGCGGGGGGTTCCTACGAGCAGTACTTC. It yields the protein CASSRAGGSYEQYF.

This clone was picked up a small number of times. The rearrangement joins TRBV2 to TRBJ1-2; D is possibly TRBD1 (5 bases). The V and J ends lost 6 bases and 0 bases respectively, with 14 bases between them. The CDR3 runs 15 residues. Germline V gene lookup returns CDR1 SNHLY and CDR2 FYNNEI. The CDR3 reads CASSQERGPNYGYTF. As DNA, the CDR3 is TGTGCCAGCAGCCAGGAAAGGGGACCTAACTATGGCTACACCTTC.

Points on this clone: Other DNA variants within this sample encode the same CDR3. The rearrangement joins TRBV18 to TRBJ2-5; perhaps TRBD2 as D (6 bases). Germline V gene sequence: CDR1 KGHSH, CDR2 LQKENI. Trimming stripped 3 bases from V and 2 bases from J, with 10 bases between. The CDR3 spans 14 residues. The CDR3 DNA reads as TGTGCCAGCTCACCCGCAGGGACTCAAGAGACCCAGTACTTC. Protein sequence: CASSPAGTQETQYF.

This clone was found a few times. CDR3 sequence: CATGGFETQYF. In DNA form, the CDR3 reads TGTGCCACTGGGGGATTTGAGACCCAGTACTTC. The chain recombines TRBV19 with TRBJ2-5; perhaps D is TRBD1 or TRBD2 (5 bases each). The CDR3 consists of 11 residues. Germline V gives CDR1 LNHDA, CDR2 SQIVND (reference sequence). V dropped 10 bases and J dropped 5 bases, with 11 bases sitting between them.